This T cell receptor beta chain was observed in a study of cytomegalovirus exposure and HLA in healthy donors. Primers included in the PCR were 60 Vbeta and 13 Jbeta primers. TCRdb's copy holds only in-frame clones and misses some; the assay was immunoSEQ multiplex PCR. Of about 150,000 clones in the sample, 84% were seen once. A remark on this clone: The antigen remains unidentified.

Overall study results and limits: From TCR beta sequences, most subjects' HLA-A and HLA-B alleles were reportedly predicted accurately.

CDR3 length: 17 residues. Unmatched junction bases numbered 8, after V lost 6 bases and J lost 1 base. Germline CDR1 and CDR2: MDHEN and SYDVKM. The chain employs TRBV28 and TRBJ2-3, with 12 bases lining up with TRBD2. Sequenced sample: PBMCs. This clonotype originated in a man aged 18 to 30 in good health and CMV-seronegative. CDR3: CASSRPTSGSRTDTQYF. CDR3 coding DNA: TGTGCCAGCAGCCGTCCGACTAGCGGGAGCCGCACAGATACGCAGTATTTT.